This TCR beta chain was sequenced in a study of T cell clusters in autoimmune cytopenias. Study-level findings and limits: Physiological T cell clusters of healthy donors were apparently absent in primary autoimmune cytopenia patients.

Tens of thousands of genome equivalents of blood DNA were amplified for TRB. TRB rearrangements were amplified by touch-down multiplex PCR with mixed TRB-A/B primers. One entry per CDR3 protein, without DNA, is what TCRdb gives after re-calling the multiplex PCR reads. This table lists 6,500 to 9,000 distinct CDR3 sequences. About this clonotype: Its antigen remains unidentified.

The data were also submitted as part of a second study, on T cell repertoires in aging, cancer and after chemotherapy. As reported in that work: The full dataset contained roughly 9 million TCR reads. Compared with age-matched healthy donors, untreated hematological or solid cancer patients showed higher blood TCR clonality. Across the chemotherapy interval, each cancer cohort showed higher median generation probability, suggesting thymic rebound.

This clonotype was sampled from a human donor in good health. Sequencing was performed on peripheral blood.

CDR3 amino acids: CASKGVLNSPLHF. The genes are TRBV10-3 and TRBJ1-6; lacking DNA, the TRBD1 call made by TCRdb goes unchecked. The germline V gene has CDR1 ENHRY and CDR2 SYGVKD. CDR3 size: 13 residues.